Judged by abundance, the clone carrying this TCR beta chain is medium-sized. Its antigen is not known. This record belongs to a study of T cells in localized non-small cell lung cancer. Regarding the study as a whole: Those with higher blood T cell density had longer overall survival. Paired adjacent lung recovered a median roughly 54 of the top 100 tumor clones.

Clones were read by immunoSEQ multiplex PCR, and TCRdb kept only the in-frame ones, dropping some. The data show over 950 clones, approximately 25% seen once. The CDR3 sequence is 16 residues long. The V gene's germline CDR1 is SGHNT and CDR2 YENEEA. The junction had 13 bases not matched to a gene; V was cut back by 2 bases and J by 7 bases. This clonotype was sampled from a man between 40 and 70 years old with stage III squamous cell lung carcinoma. The rearrangement uses TRBV11-3 and TRBJ2-5; 7 bases match TRBD1. Sample: normal lung tissue next to the tumor, taken before any cancer treatment. The CDR3 sequence is CASSLTRQGPEATQYF. Written as DNA, the CDR3 is TGTGCCAGCAGCTTAACCCGACAGGGCCCGGAGGCGACCCAGTACTTC.